This paragraph covers one TCR beta chain sequence. Antigen unknown. This CDR3 is built from 14 residues. V was clipped by 5 bases and J by 7 bases, with 18 bases between them. In germline, CDR1 is LNHDA, CDR2 SQIVND (reference sequence). This entry belongs to a study of Graves' ophthalmopathy and Graves' hyperthyroidism. Overall study context: Stable hyperthyroidism was defined by absence of ophthalmopathy within 18 months of follow-up.

Exclusion covered patients with other autoimmune diseases or uncontrolled infections (as well as pregnancy or lactation). From RNA, the CDR3 regions of TCR beta chains were amplified and sequenced. First-round RT-PCR employed HTBI primers, with a second-round multiplex PCR after it. TCRdb passed the multiplex PCR reads through MiXCR, listing each CDR3 protein once. The sample records over a million distinct CDR3 sequences, about 40% being singletons. General study results and limits: Most expanded thyroid clonotypes above 0.001 frequency also appeared in blood.

Sample: peripheral blood or thyroid tissue (not recorded which). The chain employs TRBV19 and TRBJ2-7, with D perhaps being TRBD1 or TRBD2 (5 bases each). The source of this sequence is an adult man with Graves' hyperthyroidism. CDR3 sequence: CASSDRGRGGEQYF. In nucleotides, the CDR3 is TGTGCCAGTAGTGACCGGGGCCGGGGCGGGGAGCAGTACTTC.